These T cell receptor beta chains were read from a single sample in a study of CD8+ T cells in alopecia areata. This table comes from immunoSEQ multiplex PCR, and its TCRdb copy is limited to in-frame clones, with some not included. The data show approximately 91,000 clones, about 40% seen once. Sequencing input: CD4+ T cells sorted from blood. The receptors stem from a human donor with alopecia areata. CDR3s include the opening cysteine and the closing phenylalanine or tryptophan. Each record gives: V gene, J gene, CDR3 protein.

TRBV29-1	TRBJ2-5	CSVERGLAGQETQYF
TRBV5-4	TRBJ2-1	CASSSSGGPHEQFF
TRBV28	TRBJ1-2	CASSVGGGYTF
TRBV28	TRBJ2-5	CASSLILRGETQYF
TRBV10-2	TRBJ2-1	CASSGGGPLAGQDNEQFF
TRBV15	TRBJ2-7	CATSTRRTGAEQYF
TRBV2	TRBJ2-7	CASSMKEPLAGTGYEQYF
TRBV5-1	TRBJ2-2	CASSTDRPGELFF
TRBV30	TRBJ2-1	CAWSVVAYSSYNEQFF
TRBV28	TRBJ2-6	CASSSQGAGANVLTF
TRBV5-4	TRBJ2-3	CASSSGQGPHTDTQYF
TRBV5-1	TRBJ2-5	CASSLELPSGSGETQYF
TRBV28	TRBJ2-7	CASSPPARQQYF
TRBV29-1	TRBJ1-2	CSVDGMVPGAGYTF
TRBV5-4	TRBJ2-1	CASSPLARYNEQFF
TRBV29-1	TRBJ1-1	CSVHRVLSTEAFF
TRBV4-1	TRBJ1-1	CASSLREGTEAFF
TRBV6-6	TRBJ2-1	CASSSAGASGPNEQFF
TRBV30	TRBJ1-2	CAWSLGQGRAFLWYGYTF
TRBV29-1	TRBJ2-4	CSVGDRVTSKNIQYF
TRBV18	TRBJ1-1	CASSPPGQGAGTEAFF
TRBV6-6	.	CASLSVSPYEQYF
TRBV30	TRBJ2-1	CAWSVDSGSYNEQFF
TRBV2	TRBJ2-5	CASSRGQGQETQYF
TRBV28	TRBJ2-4	CASRPPGLAGNKNIQYF
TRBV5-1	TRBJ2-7	CASSGLGYEQYF
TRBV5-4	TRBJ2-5	CASSFGAGVGETQYF
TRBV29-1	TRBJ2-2	CSGRLAGVGGELFF
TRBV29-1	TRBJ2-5	CSGEMGGPETQYF
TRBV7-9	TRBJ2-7	CASSLPRGSYEQYF
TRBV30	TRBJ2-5	CASTSGAETQYF
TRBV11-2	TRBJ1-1	CASSLDRDLAFF
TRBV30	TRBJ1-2	CAWSGGYGYTF
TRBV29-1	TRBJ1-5	CSVQVYSNQPQHF
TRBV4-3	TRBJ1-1	CASSQDGGDTEAFF
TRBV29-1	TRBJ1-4	CSVEGRTGWEKLFF
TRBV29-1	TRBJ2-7	CSVARDRDLPYEQYF
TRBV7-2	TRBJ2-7	CASSLESVNGYEQYF
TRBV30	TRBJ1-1	CASTGTVNTEAFF
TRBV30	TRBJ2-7	CAWSYDRFGPSYEQYF
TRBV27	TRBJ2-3	CASSLTGGGGTDTQYF
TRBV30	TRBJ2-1	CAWSLSGGQREQFF
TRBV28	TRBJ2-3	CASRERDRRDTQYF
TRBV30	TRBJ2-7	CAWRPGADEQYF
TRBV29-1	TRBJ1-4	CSVQDSTLKLFF
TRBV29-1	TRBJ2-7	CSVARDSSSYEQYF
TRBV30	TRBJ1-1	CAWIGRGYTEAFF
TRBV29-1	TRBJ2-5	CSASGETQYF
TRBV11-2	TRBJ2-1	CASSSRDLGGNEQFF
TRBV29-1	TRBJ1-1	CSGEENTEAFF
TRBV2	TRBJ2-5	CASSATLAGVGETQYF
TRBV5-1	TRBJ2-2	CASSDRGDTGELFF
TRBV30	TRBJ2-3	CAWSVANTDTQYF
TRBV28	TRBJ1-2	CASTTGWTVVGYTF
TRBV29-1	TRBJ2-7	CSVERTSGSHEQYF
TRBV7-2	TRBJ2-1	CASREGASYNEQFF
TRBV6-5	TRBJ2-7	CASRETGGYEQYF